What follows are 26 T cell receptor beta chains derived from one specimen sequenced in a study of OX40 agonist ivuxolimab in advanced cancers. Data came from immunoSEQ multiplex PCR; TCRdb stores just in-frame clones and leaves some out. Found here are over 55,000 clones, 75% to 90% of them singletons; the top ten hold approximately 10%. Sequenced material: CD4+ or CD8+ T cells sorted from blood, taken in a trial of the OX40 agonist ivuxolimab. The receptors here all came from an adult with an advanced solid tumor such as melanoma, head and neck, liver or kidney cancer.

The chain couples TRBV28 to TRBJ1-2; D is perhaps TRBD1 (5 bases). V lost 7 bases, J lost 3 bases, and 15 bases lay in between. The CDR3 extends over 14 amino acids. Germline V gene sequence: CDR1 MDHEN, CDR2 SYDVKM. CDR3 coding DNA: TGTGCCAGCATAAAGGGGATATCCGACTATGGCTACACCTTC. It is translated as CASIKGISDYGYTF.

CDR3 region: CASSSSDREETQYF. The CDR3 nucleotides are TGTGCCAGCAGTTCCTCCGACAGGGAGGAGACCCAGTACTTC. The chain links TRBV7-9 to TRBJ2-5; 7 positions match TRBD1. Germline V gene lookup returns CDR1 SEHNR and CDR2 FQNEAQ (reference sequence). V gave up 6 bases and J gave up 5 bases; unmatched junction bases: 9. This CDR3 is built from 14 residues.

The rearrangement links TRBV19 to TRBJ1-4; TRBD1 is a possible D gene (6 bases). The V and J ends lost 7 bases and 11 bases respectively, with 14 bases between them. Germline CDR1 reads LNHDA; CDR2 reads SQIVND (reference sequence). CDR3 length equals 12 residues. The CDR3 DNA reads TGTGCCAGTACCGTACAGGGCGGGAAACTGTTTTTT. Protein product: CASTVQGGKLFF.

CDR3 sequence (DNA): TGTGCCAGCAGCCATTCGTCGGGAGAGGGGCGCAATGAGCAGTTCTTC. It is translated as CASSHSSGEGRNEQFF. The chain couples TRBV4-2 to TRBJ2-1; D is perhaps TRBD2 (6 bases). CDR1 is LGHNA, CDR2 YNFKEQ, per germline. The CDR3 length is 16 residues. The ends were cut back, 3 bases at V and 6 bases at J, with 18 bases in the middle.

The chain recombines TRBV2 with TRBJ2-5; D is unresolved. Germline V gives CDR1 SNHLY, CDR2 FYNNEI. The CDR3 runs to 16 residues. The V gene lost 7 bases and the J gene lost 5 bases, with 23 bases spanning the gap. In DNA form, the CDR3 reads TGTGCCAGCACCACCATCCCTGGGCTACGATCGGAGACCCAGTACTTC. Protein product: CASTTIPGLRSETQYF. Full variable domain (missing parts from reference TRBV2 and TRBJ2-5): EPEVTQTPSHQVTQMGQEVILRCVPISNHLYFYWYRQILGQKVEFLVSFYNNEISEKSEIFDDQFSVERPDGSNFTLKIRSTKLEDSAMYFCASTTIPGLRSETQYFGPGTRLLVL.

The chain carries TRBV7-8 and TRBJ1-1; TRBD1 aligns across 12 bases. V lost 4 bases and J lost 7; bases outside the gene matches: 10. CDR1 is SGHVS, CDR2 FQNEAQ, per germline. The CDR3 covers 16 residues. The CDR3 sequence: CASSSLAGQGAFEAFF. For the CDR3, the DNA is TGTGCCAGCAGCTCCCTTGCGGGACAGGGGGCCTTTGAAGCTTTCTTT.

The CDR3 DNA reads TGTGCCAGCGCGGGACTAGCGGGACCCTACGAGCAGTACTTC. Its protein is CASAGLAGPYEQYF. The rearrangement joins TRBV28 to TRBJ2-5; 13 positions match TRBD2. The end of the DNA fits TRBJ2-7 better, so the J call may be wrong. The CDR3 runs 14 residues. From germline, CDR1 is MDHEN and CDR2 SYDVKM.

This sequence joins TRBV7-9 and TRBJ2-5, with 11 bases identical to TRBD2. CDR1 is SEHNR, CDR2 FQNEAQ, per germline (reference sequence). After removal of 5 bases from V and 5 bases from J, the junction contained 19 bases not matched to a gene. This CDR3 region has 19 residues. The chain's CDR3 is CASSPRSSGREGPRETQYF. CDR3 DNA: TGTGCCAGCAGCCCCAGGAGTAGCGGGAGGGAGGGGCCGCGGGAGACCCAGTACTTC.

V and J are TRBV9 and TRBJ2-7; unclear D gene. The germline V gene has CDR1 SGDLS and CDR2 YYNGEE. This CDR3 comprises 14 residues. Trimming shortened V by 4 bases and J by 1 base, and 12 bases separated the two germline ends. CDR3 nucleotides: TGTGCCAGCAGCACCTCCGACTGGTCCTACGAGCAGTACTTC. Translating it yields CASSTSDWSYEQYF.

The chain carries TRBV28 and TRBJ1-4, with a weak D call TRBD1 (5 bases). The CDR3 has 15 residues. Trimming removed 5 bases at V and 3 bases at J, with 13 bases between. CDR1 MDHEN and CDR2 SYDVKM come from the germline V gene. CDR3 sequence: CASSAPGRSNEKLFF. DNA for the CDR3: TGTGCCAGCAGTGCCCCGGGACGGTCTAATGAAAAACTGTTTTTT.

The V and J genes are TRBV27 and TRBJ2-1, with 9 bases identical to TRBD2. Germline-derived CDR1 and CDR2 are MNHEY and SMNVEV (reference sequence). V shed 5 bases, J shed 3 bases, and the junction held 11 bases outside the gene matches. This CDR3 is 17 amino acids long. CDR3 protein: CASSPRGAGGGYNEQFF. The CDR3 DNA reads as TGTGCCAGCAGTCCCCGGGGAGCGGGAGGCGGCTACAATGAGCAGTTCTTC.

This chain connects TRBV4-1 to TRBJ1-1; 8 bases map to TRBD1. V lost 0 bases, J lost 5 bases, and 8 bases stayed unmatched. This CDR3 has 16 amino acids. Germline CDR1 MGHRA, CDR2 YSYEKL. In DNA, the CDR3 is TGCGCCAGCAGCCAAGAGGTAGCAGGGGGCGGGACTGAAGCTTTCTTT. It is translated as CASSQEVAGGGTEAFF.

The chain joins TRBV10-1 to TRBJ2-3; TRBD2 might be the D (5 bases). The germline gives CDR1 WNHNN, CDR2 SYGVQD (reference sequence). V dropped 2 bases and J dropped 0 bases, with 15 bases sitting between them. The CDR3 totals 17 residues. The CDR3, as DNA: TGCGCCAGCAGTGAGGTGTTTCGGGGTCCTAGCACAGATACGCAGTATTTT. This encodes CASSEVFRGPSTDTQYF.

This chain joins TRBV9 and TRBJ2-3; 12 bases are shared with TRBD2. The length of the CDR3 is 16 residues. CDR1 is SGDLS and CDR2 is YYNGEE in the germline V gene. V trimming: 0 bases; J trimming: 5 bases; junction bases outside the gene matches: 4. The CDR3 sequence is CASSVELAGGLDTQYF. In DNA, the CDR3 is TGTGCCAGCAGCGTAGAGCTAGCGGGAGGGTTAGATACGCAGTATTTT.

The V call is TRBV28, the J call TRBJ1-1; D remains ambiguous. V lost 0 bases to trimming and J lost 2 bases, with 7 bases between them. Germline assignment: CDR1 MDHEN and CDR2 SYDVKM. This CDR3 has 14 residues. Here the CDR3 reads CASSLWVRNTEAFF. As DNA, the CDR3 is TGTGCCAGCAGTTTATGGGTCAGAAACACTGAAGCTTTCTTT. The full variable domain, completed using reference TRBV28 and TRBJ1-1, is DVKVTQSSRYLVKRTGEKVFLECVQDMDHENMFWYRQDPGLGLRLIYFSYDVKMKEKGDIPEGYSVSREKKERFSLILESASTNQTSMYLCASSLWVRNTEAFFGQGTRLTVV.

The V call is TRBV28, the J call TRBJ1-3; TRBD1 might be the D (5 bases). V lost 6 bases and J 4 bases, leaving 13 bases between the germline ends. The CDR3 contains 14 residues. CDR1 and CDR2 from the germline V gene are MDHEN and SYDVKM. This CDR3 is CASSSGGEGNTIYF. The DNA for the CDR3 is TGTGCCAGCAGCTCCGGGGGGGAGGGAAACACCATATATTTT. Based on the CDR3 plus reference TRBV28 and TRBJ1-3, the full variable domain is DVKVTQSSRYLVKRTGEKVFLECVQDMDHENMFWYRQDPGLGLRLIYFSYDVKMKEKGDIPEGYSVSREKKERFSLILESASTNQTSMYLCASSSGGEGNTIYFGEGSWLTVV.

This rearrangement joins TRBV27 to TRBJ1-4; TRBD1 aligns across 8 bases. The V gene's germline CDR1 is MNHEY and CDR2 SMNVEV (reference sequence). V lost 8 bases, J lost 1 base, and 6 bases stayed unmatched. The CDR3 runs 15 residues. This CDR3 reads CASGDRFLTNEKLFF. DNA of the CDR3: TGTGCCAGCGGGGACAGGTTTCTAACTAATGAAAAACTGTTTTTT.

The gene calls are TRBV5-8 and TRBJ2-7; maybe TRBD1 (6 bases). This CDR3 comprises 13 residues. V was pared by 6 bases and J by 6 bases, with 16 bases between. The germline CDR1 and CDR2 sequences are SGHTS and YDEGEE. CDR3 nucleotides: TGTGCCAGCACCCAAGACAGGACTGTCGAGCAGTACTTC. This gives the protein CASTQDRTVEQYF.

The chain couples TRBV6-5 to TRBJ2-3, with 11 bases lining up with TRBD2. CDR3 length equals 16 residues. The V segment lost 4 bases and the J segment 3 bases; nucleotides outside the gene matches: 6. The V gene's germline CDR1 is MNHEY and CDR2 SVGAGI. The CDR3, as DNA: TGTGCCAGCAGTTTTTTAGCGGGGGGGGGTACAGATACGCAGTATTTT. Encoded protein: CASSFLAGGGTDTQYF.

The chain couples TRBV2 to TRBJ1-2, with D perhaps TRBD1 (5 bases). This CDR3 has 14 amino acids. Per the germline V gene, CDR1 is SNHLY and CDR2 is FYNNEI. Trimming pared 3 bases from V and 4 bases from J, leaving 12 bases between. For the CDR3, the DNA is TGTGCCAGCAGTGACTTGGGGCGGGGCTATGGCTACACCTTC. It yields the protein CASSDLGRGYGYTF.

This chain joins TRBV28 and TRBJ2-5; TRBD1 aligns across 7 bases. CDR1 MDHEN and CDR2 SYDVKM come from the germline V gene. The CDR3 is made up of 13 amino acids. V was pared by 6 bases and J by 4 bases, with 5 bases of the junction left unmatched. CDR3 amino acids: CASSLTGPETQYF. As DNA, the CDR3 is TGTGCCAGCAGCTTGACAGGGCCAGAGACCCAGTACTTC.

The chain links TRBV28 to TRBJ2-7, with TRBD2 matching over 11 bases. CDR1 is MDHEN and CDR2 is SYDVKM in the germline V gene. The V and J ends lost 6 bases and 5 bases, in that order; junction bases with no gene match: 9. The CDR3 consists of 15 residues. This CDR3 reads CASSPTSGRVHEQYF. CDR3 nucleotides: TGTGCCAGCAGCCCCACTAGCGGGAGAGTCCACGAGCAGTACTTC.

J is TRBJ1-2 and V is TRBV18; D unresolved. This CDR3 is built from 13 residues. The V gene lost 0 bases and the J gene lost 4 bases, with 6 bases spanning the gap. Germline assignment: CDR1 KGHSH and CDR2 LQKENI. In DNA form, the CDR3 reads TGTGCCAGCTCACCACCCCGGTTCTATGGCTACACCTTC. It codes for CASSPPRFYGYTF.

The J gene is TRBJ2-2, the V gene TRBV28; D ambiguous. The V end was cut by 6 bases, the J end by 0 bases, with 11 bases between. Germline V gives CDR1 MDHEN, CDR2 SYDVKM. The CDR3 covers 15 residues. CDR3 sequence: CASSLGPANTGELFF. In nucleotides, the CDR3 is TGTGCCAGCAGCTTAGGGCCGGCGAACACCGGGGAGCTGTTTTTT. The complete variable domain, with remaining parts taken from reference TRBV28 and TRBJ2-2, reads DVKVTQSSRYLVKRTGEKVFLECVQDMDHENMFWYRQDPGLGLRLIYFSYDVKMKEKGDIPEGYSVSREKKERFSLILESASTNQTSMYLCASSLGPANTGELFFGEGSRLTVL.

The chain recombines TRBV29-1 with TRBJ2-7, with D perhaps TRBD1 or TRBD2 (5 bases each). The V gene's germline CDR1 is SQVTM and CDR2 ANQGSEA. V lost 4 bases and J 7 bases, leaving 17 bases between the germline ends. The CDR3 runs to 13 residues. The CDR3 nucleotides read TGCAGCGTTGGGGGCCCTCCCCCGGGAGAGCAGTACTTC. Protein product: CSVGGPPPGEQYF.

V gene TRBV28 combines with J gene TRBJ1-2, with D possibly matching TRBD1 (5 bases). The length of the CDR3 is 14 residues. CDR1 is MDHEN and CDR2 is SYDVKM in the germline V gene. Between the trimmed V and J ends, which lost 7 bases and 8 bases, there was a span of 20 bases. The CDR3, as DNA: TGTGCCAGCACCTCTTACAAGGGTGGGGGAGGCTACACCTTC. Translation gives CASTSYKGGGGYTF.